These 8 T cell receptor beta chains originate from one sample sequenced in a study of T cells after posttransplantation cyclophosphamide. TCRdb's table, derived via immunoSEQ multiplex PCR, lists solely in-frame clones and lacks some. Of around 9,000 clones detected, 85% to 90% appear once; the ten largest clones hold roughly 20%. Cyclophosphamide on days +3 and +4 followed busulfan-fludarabine conditioning and a marrow graft. Here the sequenced sample was PBMCs, taken after allogeneic stem cell transplant with posttransplant cyclophosphamide. These receptors were obtained from a female patient aged 40 to 50 who received an allogeneic stem cell transplant from an unrelated donor, was CMV-positive, and had no GVHD. Among the T cells, some may be from the graft donor.

This clone was recorded a few times. The V gene is TRBV10-3, the J gene TRBJ2-7, with D hard to call. The ends were cut back, 3 bases at V and 0 bases at J, with 9 bases in the middle. CDR1 and CDR2 from the germline V gene are ENHRY and SYGVKD. The CDR3 is made up of 14 amino acids. Here the CDR3 reads CAISDKASSYEQYF. The CDR3 DNA sequence: TGTGCCATCAGTGATAAAGCAAGCTCCTACGAGCAGTACTTC.

The gene calls are TRBV2 and TRBJ1-1; TRBD1 is a possible D gene (6 bases). The CDR3 spans 14 residues. Germline V gene lookup returns CDR1 SNHLY and CDR2 FYNNEI. Trimming cost V 1 base and J 4 bases, with 10 bases left between them. CDR3 in amino acids: CASSEGRGGTEAFF. In nucleotides, the CDR3 is TGTGCCAGCAGTGAAGGCAGGGGCGGCACTGAAGCTTTCTTT.

The rearrangement links TRBV7-2 to TRBJ2-3, with 11 bases aligning to TRBD2. V shed 5 bases and J 4 bases; nucleotides not matched to a gene: 8. Germline CDR1 reads SGHTA; CDR2 reads FQGNSA. The CDR3 runs to 16 residues. The CDR3, as DNA: TGTGCCAGCAGCCCGGTTAGCGGGGGGGCCCCAGATACGCAGTATTTT. It yields the protein CASSPVSGGAPDTQYF.

The table lists this clone with a count of one. The chain couples TRBV27 to TRBJ2-1; maybe TRBD1 (6 bases). The length of the CDR3 is 15 residues. V lost 4 bases, J lost 6 bases, and 16 bases lay in between. In germline, CDR1 is MNHEY, CDR2 SMNVEV (reference sequence). The CDR3 here is CASSSSPQGRNEQFF. CDR3 DNA: TGTGCCAGCAGTTCATCCCCACAGGGTCGCAATGAGCAGTTCTTC.

This clone was detected only a few times. This rearrangement joins TRBV10-3 to TRBJ1-5, with 8 bases identical to TRBD1. The V and J ends lost 7 bases and 2 bases, in that order; junction bases with no gene match: 1. The length of the CDR3 is 13 residues. The germline V gene has CDR1 ENHRY and CDR2 SYGVKD. DNA for the CDR3: TGTGCCATCAAGGGACAGGGCAATCAGCCCCAGCATTTT. Residues: CAIKGQGNQPQHF.

The V and J genes are TRBV7-8 and TRBJ2-7, with 8 bases lining up with TRBD2. Germline loops: CDR1 SGHVS, CDR2 FQNEAQ. The CDR3 covers 14 residues. With 4 bases clipped from V and 3 bases from J, the junction kept 5 bases outside the gene matches. CDR3 in DNA: TGTGCCAGCAGCTCCGCGGGGGGCCACTACGAGCAGTACTTC. Amino acid sequence: CASSSAGGHYEQYF.

The V gene is TRBV28, the J gene TRBJ2-1, with D maybe TRBD1 (6 bases). The germline V gene encodes CDR1 MDHEN and CDR2 SYDVKM. Trimming cost V 4 bases and J 4 bases, with 17 bases left between them. The CDR3 consists of 16 residues. In nucleotides, the CDR3 is TGTGCCAGCAGTTATGGGTGGGCAGGGGTATACAATGAGCAGTTCTTC. Translated, it gives CASSYGWAGVYNEQFF.

The chain is built from TRBV28 and TRBJ2-7; 8 bases line up with TRBD1. J was trimmed by 3 bases and V by 6 bases; bases with no gene match: 13. CDR3 length: 16 amino acids. The germline V gene has CDR1 MDHEN and CDR2 SYDVKM. CDR3 region: CASSPKTFGTGYEQYF. DNA for the CDR3: TGTGCCAGCAGCCCAAAGACCTTTGGGACAGGCTACGAGCAGTACTTC.